The present entry profiles one T cell receptor beta chain with its context. The sample is drawn from a study of T cell responses to AZD1222 COVID-19 vaccine. Assay used: immunoSEQ multiplex PCR; TCRdb lists only in-frame clones, some missing. The sample consists of around 120,000 clones, roughly 91% of them appearing once. This CDR3 contains 15 residues. Germline trimming cut 4 bases from V and 4 bases from J; bases unmatched to any gene: 10. Germline lookup yields CDR1 SQVTM and CDR2 ANQGSEA. This clonotype originated in an adult who received the AZD1222 COVID-19 vaccine. The chain combines TRBV29-1 with TRBJ2-1; 7 bases match TRBD2. The sample here was peripheral blood, taken 28 days after the second AZD1222 dose. DNA of the CDR3: TGCAGCGTTGCGGGGGGAAGGCCAGAATACAATGAGCAGTTCTTC. This sequence encodes CSVAGGRPEYNEQFF.